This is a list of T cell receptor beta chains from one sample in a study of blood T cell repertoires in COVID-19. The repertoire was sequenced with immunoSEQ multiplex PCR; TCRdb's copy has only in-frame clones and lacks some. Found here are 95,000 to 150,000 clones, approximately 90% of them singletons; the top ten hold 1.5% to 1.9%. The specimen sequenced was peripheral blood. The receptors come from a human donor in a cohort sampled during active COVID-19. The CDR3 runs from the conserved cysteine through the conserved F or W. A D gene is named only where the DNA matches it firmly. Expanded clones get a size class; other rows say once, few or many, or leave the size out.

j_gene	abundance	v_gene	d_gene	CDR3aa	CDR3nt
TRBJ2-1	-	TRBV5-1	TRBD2	CASSSRQGGGPYNEQFF	TGCGCCAGCAGCTCCCGTCAGGGCGGGGGGCCCTACAATGAGCAGTTCTTC
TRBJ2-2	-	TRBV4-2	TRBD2	CASSPGASGGADTGELFF	TGTGCCAGCAGCCCGGGAGCGAGCGGGGGGGCCGACACCGGGGAGCTGTTTTTT
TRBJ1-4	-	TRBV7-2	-	CASRGRGSEKLFF	TGTGCCAGCAGGGGCAGGGGCTCTGAAAAACTGTTTTTT
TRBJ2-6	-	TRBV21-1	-	CASSKGGKGGGGANVLTF	TGTGCCAGCAGCAAAGGGGGCAAGGGCGGCGGTGGGGCCAACGTCCTGACTTTC
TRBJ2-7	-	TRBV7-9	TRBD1	CASSLAIGGQSSVQYF	TGTGCCAGCAGCTTAGCGATAGGGGGACAGAGTTCGGTGCAGTACTTC
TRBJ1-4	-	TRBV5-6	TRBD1	CASSFSDRGAGEKLFF	TGTGCCAGCAGCTTCTCTGACAGGGGGGCGGGTGAAAAACTGTTTTTT
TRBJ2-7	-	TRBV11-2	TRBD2	CASSFSTPPGLAVSYEQYF	TGTGCCAGCAGCTTTTCTACACCTCCGGGACTAGCGGTATCCTACGAGCAGTACTTC
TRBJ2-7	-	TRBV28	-	CASSLFAGSYEQYF	TGTGCCAGCAGTTTATTTGCAGGCTCCTACGAGCAGTACTTC
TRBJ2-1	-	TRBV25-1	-	CASSEIGASENEQFF	TGTGCCAGCAGTGAAATTGGGGCTAGCGAGAATGAGCAGTTCTTC
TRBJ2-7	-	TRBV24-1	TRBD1	CATSGTGGSNEQYF	TGTGCCACCAGTGGGACAGGGGGCTCCAACGAGCAGTACTTC
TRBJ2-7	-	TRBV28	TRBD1	CASSFLSSGTGPYEQYF	TGTGCCAGCAGTTTTCTCTCTTCCGGGACAGGGCCCTACGAGCAGTACTTC
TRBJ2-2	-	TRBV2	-	CASSERRGNTGELFF	TGTGCCAGCAGTGAACGCAGGGGGAACACCGGGGAGCTGTTTTTT
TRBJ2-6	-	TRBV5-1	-	CASSPRGGYYSGANVLTF	TGCGCCAGCAGCCCCAGAGGGGGTTATTACTCTGGGGCCAACGTCCTGACTTTC
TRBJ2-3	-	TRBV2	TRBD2	CASSGTSGPTDTQYF	TGTGCCAGCAGCGGGACTAGCGGCCCCACAGATACGCAGTATTTT
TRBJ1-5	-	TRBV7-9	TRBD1	CASSLGTGTQPQHF	TGTGCCAGCAGCCTAGGGACAGGGACACAGCCCCAGCATTTT
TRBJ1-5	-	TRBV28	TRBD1	CASRTQQGNQPQHF	TGTGCCAGCAGAACACAACAGGGGAATCAGCCCCAGCATTTT
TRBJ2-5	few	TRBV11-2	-	CASQYRVRETQYF	TGTGCCAGTCAGTACAGGGTCCGCGAGACCCAGTACTTC
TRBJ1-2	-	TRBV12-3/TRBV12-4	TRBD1	CASRSTGGYGYTF	TGTGCCAGCAGATCGACAGGGGGCTATGGCTACACCTTC
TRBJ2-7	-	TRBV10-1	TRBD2	CASSESSGRASEQYF	TGCGCCAGCAGTGAGTCCAGCGGGAGGGCCTCCGAGCAGTACTTC
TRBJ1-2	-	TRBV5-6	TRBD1	CASTEGGTDYGYTF	TGTGCCAGCACCGAGGGTGGGACAGACTATGGCTACACCTTC
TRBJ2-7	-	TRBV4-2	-	CASSQDPVLTSNYEQYF	TGTGCCAGCAGCCAAGATCCTGTTTTGACTTCAAACTACGAGCAGTACTTC
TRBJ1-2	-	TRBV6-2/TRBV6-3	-	CASSYLRDIDGYTF	TGTGCCAGCAGTTACTTACGGGACATAGATGGCTACACCTTC
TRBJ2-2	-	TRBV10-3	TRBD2	CAIGTSGLGELFF	TGTGCCATCGGGACTAGCGGGCTAGGGGAGCTGTTTTTT
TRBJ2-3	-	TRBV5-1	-	CASDVRGDTDTQYF	TGCGCCAGCGACGTCAGGGGCGACACAGATACGCAGTATTTT
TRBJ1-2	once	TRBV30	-	CASPGVRRGYGYTF	TGTGCCTCTCCTGGTGTACGTCGAGGCTATGGCTACACCTTC
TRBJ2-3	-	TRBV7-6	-	CASSPRGAGANTDTQYF	TGTGCCAGCAGCCCGAGAGGGGCAGGGGCCAACACAGATACGCAGTATTTT
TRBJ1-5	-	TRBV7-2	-	CASSPYNQPQHF	TGTGCCAGCAGCCCTTACAATCAGCCCCAGCATTTT
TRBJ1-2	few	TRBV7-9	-	CASSLLVGDYGYTF	TGTGCCAGCAGCTTATTGGTAGGGGACTATGGCTACACCTTC
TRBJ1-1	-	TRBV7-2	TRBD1	CASSEGQGRAFF	TGTGCCAGCAGCGAGGGACAGGGCCGAGCTTTCTTT
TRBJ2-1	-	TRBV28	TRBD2	CASTGREGLSDEQFF	TGTGCCAGCACTGGGCGGGAGGGTTTGTCGGATGAGCAGTTCTTC
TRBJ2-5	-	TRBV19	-	CASSIRGWETQYF	TGTGCCAGTAGTATTAGAGGGTGGGAGACCCAGTACTTC
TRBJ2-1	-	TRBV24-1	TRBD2	CATSDTAGGTSGTYEQFF	TGTGCCACCAGTGATACCGCAGGGGGGACTAGCGGGACCTATGAGCAGTTCTTC
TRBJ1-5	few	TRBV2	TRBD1	CASSGGTVNQPQHF	TGTGCCAGCAGTGGGGGGACAGTTAATCAGCCCCAGCATTTT
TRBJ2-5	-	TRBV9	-	CASSVEAGLLVETQYF	TGTGCCAGCAGCGTAGAGGCAGGGCTCCTGGTAGAGACCCAGTACTTC
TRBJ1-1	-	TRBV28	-	CASSWGGSTEAFF	TGTGCCAGCAGCTGGGGGGGGAGCACTGAAGCTTTCTTT
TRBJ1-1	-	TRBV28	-	CASSPGGVGNTEAFF	TGTGCCAGCAGTCCGGGTGGTGTGGGGAACACTGAAGCTTTCTTT